The text below deals with one T cell receptor (beta chain). Its antigen is not identified. The template was RNA from unsorted bulk tissue. Distant lung tissue was collected more than 3 cm away from the tumor edge. Newly diagnosed lung cancer patients had thoracic surgery in China, August–late 2014, without prior chemotherapy. This record comes from a study of tumor and adjacent non-tumor tissue in lung cancer. The germline V gene encodes CDR1 ENHRY and CDR2 SYGVKD. This CDR3 region has 20 residues. J gave up 8 bases and V 0 bases, and 17 bases lay outside the gene matches. General study points: Significantly higher TCR diversity was found in tumor than normal lung. Tumor repertoires had a smaller top 100 clone share than normal lung.

Three rounds of nested PCR, following a modified ARM-PCR protocol, produced the TCRbeta library. Each CDR3 protein is one row after TCRdb ran MiXCR on the multiplex PCR reads. The sample has 98,000 or so distinct CDR3 sequences, 75% to 90% seen once; the top ten hold approximately 28%. What was sequenced was distant non-tumor lung tissue. This rearrangement joins TRBV10-3 to TRBJ2-3, with 13 positions matching TRBD2. The receptor's source is a man aged 55 to 70 with small cell lung cancer. CDR3 DNA: TGTGCCATCAGTGAGTCGGATCATGGACTAGCGGGAGTTGAGGCAGGTACGCAGTATTTT. As protein: CAISESDHGLAGVEAGTQYF.